A single sample is the source of the 11 T cell receptor beta chains below, sequenced in a study of blood T cell repertoires in COVID-19. The data were produced by immunoSEQ multiplex PCR, yet TCRdb's version contains in-frame clones alone and is incomplete. The repertoire has about 380,000 clones, 85% to 90% of them found once; the top ten carry about 1.1%. Specimen: PBMCs or T cells enriched from blood (not recorded which). These receptors all stem from a woman between 18 and 30 years old who had recovered from COVID-19.

This clone has just a few counts. The V and J genes are TRBV10-3 and TRBJ1-2, with 8 bases aligning to TRBD1. The length of the CDR3 is 12 residues. Per the germline V gene, CDR1 is ENHRY and CDR2 is SYGVKD. The V gene end was trimmed by 6 bases and the J gene end by 7 bases; junction bases not matched to a gene: 4. The CDR3 bases are TGTGCCATCAGCAACAGGGGGGTTGGCTACACCTTC. This translates into CAISNRGVGYTF.

The chain links TRBV6-5 to TRBJ1-6; D is uncertain. Per germline, CDR1 MNHEY and CDR2 SVGAGI. CDR3 length: 15 residues. Trimming removed 0 bases from V and 8 bases from J, with 11 bases in between. The CDR3 sequence: CASSYSAVADSPLHF. The CDR3 DNA reads as TGTGCCAGCAGTTACTCGGCAGTTGCAGATTCACCCCTCCACTTT.

In its sample, this clone was seen once. CDR3 DNA sequence: TGTGCCAGCAGCTTGGCCGGGGGGGCGCAGAGGCCCCAGCATTTT. As protein: CASSLAGGAQRPQHF. The J gene is TRBJ1-5, the V gene TRBV5-5, with a possible D match to TRBD1 (6 bases). V shed 0 bases and J shed 9 bases, with 16 bases lying between them. Germline assignment: CDR1 SGHKS and CDR2 YYEKEE (reference sequence). The length of the CDR3 is 15 residues.

The genes are TRBV5-1 and TRBJ1-1; unclear D gene. V shed 7 bases and J shed 1 base, with 17 bases lying between them. Germline CDR1 SGHRS, CDR2 YFSETQ. The CDR3 extends over 15 amino acids. CDR3 nucleotides: TGCGCCAGCGGTATGATGGGGAGGGAGAACACTGAAGCTTTCTTT. Its protein is CASGMMGRENTEAFF.

This sequence joins TRBV4-2 and TRBJ2-1; 12 bases match TRBD2. Trimming removed 7 bases from V and 2 bases from J; junction bases left unmatched: 21. The CDR3 loop spans 21 amino acids. The germline V gene has CDR1 LGHNA and CDR2 YNFKEQ. CDR3 sequence reads: CASTHGGRGRLAGVTYNEQFF. The CDR3 coding sequence is TGTGCCAGCACCCACGGGGGGCGGGGGCGACTAGCGGGGGTGACCTACAATGAGCAGTTCTTC.

The rearrangement links TRBV5-1 to TRBJ2-5; perhaps TRBD2 as D (6 bases). The V and J ends lost 0 bases and 1 base respectively, with 10 bases between them. Germline CDR1 reads SGHRS; CDR2 reads YFSETQ. CDR3 length equals 15 residues. This CDR3 is CASSLAIGGQETQYF. CDR3 DNA: TGCGCCAGCAGCTTGGCCATCGGGGGCCAAGAGACCCAGTACTTC.

The V gene is TRBV15, the J gene TRBJ2-1, with D possibly TRBD1 on 6 matching bases. The V end was cut by 4 bases, the J end by 6 bases, with 13 bases between. The CDR3 loop spans 14 amino acids. Germline lookup yields CDR1 LNHNV and CDR2 YYDKDF (reference sequence). The CDR3 nucleotides are TGTGCCACCAGCATGGCTACAGGGCCCAATGAGCAGTTCTTC. It codes for CATSMATGPNEQFF.

The chain recombines TRBV18 with TRBJ2-6, with D possibly matching TRBD1 (6 bases). V dropped 3 bases and J dropped 1 base, with 10 bases sitting between them. The CDR3 has 16 residues. Per germline, CDR1 KGHSH and CDR2 LQKENI. CDR3 loop: CASSPLQGSGANVLTF. CDR3 nucleotide sequence: TGTGCCAGCTCACCGTTACAGGGATCTGGGGCCAACGTCCTGACTTTC. The whole variable domain, remainder taken from reference TRBV18 and TRBJ2-6, is NAGVMQNPRHLVRRRGQEARLRCSPMKGHSHVYWYRQLPEEGLKFMVYLQKENIIDESGMPKERFSAEFPKEGPSILRIQQVVRGDSAAYFCASSPLQGSGANVLTFGAGSRLTVL.

The chain joins TRBV6-2 or TRBV6-3 to TRBJ2-7, with 11 bases fitting TRBD1. This CDR3 is built from 15 residues. CDR1 and CDR2 (germline): MNHEY, SVGEGT. V trimming: 1 base; J trimming: 6 bases; junction bases outside the gene matches: 5. CDR3: CASSYWGTGGSEQYF. DNA of the CDR3: TGTGCCAGCAGTTACTGGGGGACAGGGGGAAGCGAGCAGTACTTC.

J is TRBJ2-7 and V is TRBV6-6; D perhaps matches TRBD2 (6 bases). There are 13 residues in the CDR3. In germline, CDR1 is MNHNY, CDR2 SVGAGI (reference sequence). With 8 bases removed from V and 6 bases from J, the gap between germline ends came to 17 bases. CDR3 in DNA: TGTGCCAGCCTCCTAGGGAGGTCAGGCGAGCAGTACTTC. It encodes CASLLGRSGEQYF.

The genes are TRBV5-1 and TRBJ1-1; the D gene is possibly TRBD1 (5 bases). Trimming shortened V by 0 bases and J by 5 bases, and 14 bases separated the two germline ends. The germline V gene has CDR1 SGHRS and CDR2 YFSETQ. This CDR3 has 15 residues. In DNA form, the CDR3 reads TGCGCCAGCAGCTTGGGGCCAGGGTATCGGACTGAAGCTTTCTTT. It encodes CASSLGPGYRTEAFF.